The 5 T cell receptor beta chains below come from one sample, sequenced in a study of technical replicates of blood from a handful of donors. Sequencing was performed with immunoSEQ multiplex PCR; in TCRdb, only in-frame clones are kept and a portion is missing. Of some 71,000 clones in the sample, nearly 98% were seen once. The sample was T cells isolated from PBMCs. The receptors here all came from a human donor in good health.

This sequence joins TRBV2 and TRBJ2-1; 10 nucleotides match TRBD2. Per the germline V gene, CDR1 is SNHLY and CDR2 is FYNNEI. CDR3 length equals 14 residues. V lost 2 bases, J lost 9 bases, and 4 bases stayed unmatched. The CDR3 sequence: CASSESSGSVEQFF. The CDR3 region has the DNA TGTGCCAGCAGTGAATCTAGCGGGAGCGTTGAGCAGTTCTTC. The whole variable domain, filled in from reference TRBV2 and TRBJ2-1, reads EPEVTQTPSHQVTQMGQEVILRCVPISNHLYFYWYRQILGQKVEFLVSFYNNEISEKSEIFDDQFSVERPDGSNFTLKIRSTKLEDSAMYFCASSESSGSVEQFFGPGTRLTVL.

Turning to this clone: The junction shows a germline mismatch at one end, possibly a read error. The V and J genes are TRBV2 and TRBJ1-6; no clear D gene. The CDR3 consists of 15 residues. Germline V gene sequence: CDR1 SNHLY, CDR2 FYNNEI. CDR3 amino acids: CASREGSSYNSPLHF. CDR3 DNA sequence: TGTGCCAGCAGGGAAGGGAGCTCCTATAATTCACCCCTCCACTTT.

The rearrangement joins TRBV6-5 to TRBJ2-5; maybe TRBD1 (6 bases). Germline V gene sequence: CDR1 MNHEY, CDR2 SVGAGI. The CDR3 is 13 amino acids. The V end was cut by 3 bases, the J end by 4 bases, with 9 bases between. The CDR3 loop is CASSYSRGETQYF. Here the CDR3 DNA reads TGTGCCAGCAGTTATAGCAGGGGAGAGACCCAGTACTTC.

This chain uses TRBV5-4 with TRBJ2-7, with D possibly matching TRBD1 (6 bases). The germline gives CDR1 SGHNT, CDR2 YYREEE (reference sequence). V lost 3 bases and J 3 bases, leaving 13 bases between the germline ends. CDR3 length equals 14 residues. In DNA form, the CDR3 reads TGTGCCAGCAGCTCGAAAGGACAGCTCTACGAGCAGTACTTC. Protein product: CASSSKGQLYEQYF.

This chain connects TRBV6-1 to TRBJ1-5, with 7 bases matching TRBD1. Per the germline V gene, CDR1 is MNHNS and CDR2 is SASEGT. This CDR3 has 14 amino acids. Trimming at V came to 3 bases and at J to 6 bases, leaving 5 bases not matched to a gene. The CDR3 nucleotides are TGTGCCAGCAGTGATGGGACAGTTCCTCAGCCCCAGCATTTT. This gives the protein CASSDGTVPQPQHF.